This entry lists 27 T cell receptor beta chains sequenced from one sample in a study of blood T cell repertoires in COVID-19. The table came from immunoSEQ multiplex PCR; TCRdb's copy has only in-frame clones and leaves some out. The sample contains about 74,000 clones, more than 70% of which appear only once. The material sequenced was peripheral blood. The receptor set was obtained from a middle-aged man with active COVID-19.

The rearrangement links TRBV4-2 to TRBJ1-2, with D possibly TRBD1 on 5 matching bases. Germline V gives CDR1 LGHNA, CDR2 YNFKEQ. The CDR3 is 14 residues long. The germline V and J ends were trimmed by 1 base and 4 bases, with 10 bases remaining between them. CDR3 nucleotide sequence: TGTGCCAGCAGCCAAGGCGGGGGGAGCTATGGCTACACCTTC. It translates to CASSQGGGSYGYTF.

CDR3 nucleotide sequence: TGTGCCAGCAGCTTACAGGGGAAAACCGGGGAGCTGTTTTTT. Its protein is CASSLQGKTGELFF. The rearrangement links TRBV7-9 to TRBJ2-2; D is possibly TRBD1 (6 bases). This CDR3 region has 14 residues. The germline CDR1 and CDR2 sequences are SEHNR and FQNEAQ (reference sequence). Trimming shortened V by 2 bases and J by 5 bases, and 9 bases separated the two germline ends.

This chain links TRBV7-2 with TRBJ1-6, with TRBD1 as a possible D gene (6 bases). Germline assignment: CDR1 SGHTA and CDR2 FQGNSA. The CDR3 has 18 amino acids. V gave up 0 bases and J gave up 7 bases, with 19 bases separating them. The CDR3 protein is CASSLADRRGGENSPLHF. DNA of the CDR3: TGTGCCAGCAGCTTAGCCGACCGTAGAGGGGGAGAGAATTCACCCCTCCACTTT.

V usage is TRBV19 and J usage is TRBJ1-2; tentative D call: TRBD1 (6 bases). CDR1 and CDR2 (germline): LNHDA, SQIVND (reference sequence). The CDR3 runs to 12 residues. V gave up 5 bases and J gave up 7 bases, with 11 bases separating them. The CDR3 sequence is CASSPRGAGYTF. The DNA of the CDR3 is TGTGCCAGTAGTCCCCGGGGGGCTGGCTACACCTTC.

This chain links TRBV5-1 with TRBJ1-1; 9 bases agree with TRBD1. The CDR3 is 15 amino acids. Per the germline V gene, CDR1 is SGHRS and CDR2 is YFSETQ. The junction had 10 bases not matched to a gene; V was cut back by 5 bases and J by 5 bases. CDR3 sequence reads: CASSREQGAGTEAFF. The CDR3 bases are TGCGCCAGCAGTCGAGAACAGGGGGCTGGTACTGAAGCTTTCTTT.

The chain combines TRBV3-1 (or the pseudogene TRBV3-2) with TRBJ1-1, with D uncertain. The germline V and J ends were trimmed by 4 bases and 10 bases, with 16 bases remaining between them. The CDR3 loop spans 13 amino acids. The germline gives CDR1 LGHDT, CDR2 YNNKEL (reference sequence). CDR3 sequence: CASSPPARESAFF. CDR3 in DNA: TGTGCCAGCAGCCCCCCGGCGAGGGAGTCAGCTTTCTTT.

The rearrangement uses TRBV5-6 and TRBJ2-5; D possibly corresponds to TRBD2 (5 bases). This CDR3 is 15 amino acids long. Trimming removed 4 bases at V and 7 bases at J, with 20 bases between. Per the germline V gene, CDR1 is SGHDT and CDR2 is YYEEEE. In DNA, the CDR3 is TGTGCCAGCAGCAGAACCGGACTTGTTGGCGGGACCCAGTACTTC. Its translation: CASSRTGLVGGTQYF.

The chain has TRBV5-4 and TRBJ1-5; D may be TRBD1 (5 bases). Trimming pared 4 bases from V and 5 bases from J, leaving 13 bases between. Germline V CDR1 and CDR2: SGHNT, YYREEE (reference sequence). This CDR3 is built from 14 residues. The CDR3 loop is CASSQGGRDQPQHF. The DNA for the CDR3 is TGTGCCAGCAGCCAGGGTGGAAGGGATCAGCCCCAGCATTTT.

The V gene is TRBV7-9, the J gene TRBJ1-2, with TRBD1 as a possible D gene (6 bases). CDR1 is SEHNR, CDR2 FQNEAQ, per germline (reference sequence). The CDR3 runs 13 residues. Trimming removed 3 bases at V and 8 bases at J, with 13 bases between. The CDR3 nucleotides read TGTGCCAGCAGCTTTGGACAGCTCCAAGGCTACACCTTC. It yields the protein CASSFGQLQGYTF.

V gene TRBV6-6 combines with J gene TRBJ1-1; the D gene is possibly TRBD1 (6 bases). Per the germline V gene, CDR1 is MNHNY and CDR2 is SVGAGI (reference sequence). The CDR3 is 16 amino acids. Between the trimmed V and J ends, which lost 2 bases and 11 bases, there was a span of 24 bases. The CDR3 loop reads CASSYPSGQLGRWAFF. As DNA, the CDR3 is TGTGCCAGCAGTTACCCGTCCGGACAGCTTGGCCGGTGGGCTTTCTTT.

This clone has just one count. The chain carries TRBV5-1 and TRBJ2-6; 10 nucleotides match TRBD1. V trimming: 2 bases; J trimming: 1 base; junction bases outside the gene matches: 6. Looked up from germline, CDR1 is SGHRS and CDR2 is YFSETQ. This CDR3 contains 18 residues. The CDR3 loop reads CASSFSGTGASGANVLTF. CDR3 nucleotides: TGCGCCAGCAGCTTTTCCGGGACAGGGGCGTCTGGGGCCAACGTCCTGACTTTC.

The chain links TRBV18 to TRBJ2-5, with 11 bases fitting TRBD2. The CDR3 has 14 residues. Germline V gene sequence: CDR1 KGHSH, CDR2 LQKENI. V dropped 3 bases and J dropped 4; count of bases not matched to a gene: 1. Written as DNA, the CDR3 is TGTGCCAGCTCACCGCTAGCGGGGGGAGAGACCCAGTACTTC. It yields the protein CASSPLAGGETQYF.

This clone showed up just once. The rearrangement links TRBV18 to TRBJ1-3, with D possibly being TRBD1 (5 bases). The CDR3 contains 14 residues. Trimming took 3 bases from V and 7 from J, leaving 13 bases between them. Germline V gives CDR1 KGHSH, CDR2 LQKENI. This chain's CDR3 is CASSPTAGRNTIYF. The CDR3 nucleotides read TGTGCCAGCTCACCGACTGCAGGGAGGAACACCATATATTTT.

This clone appeared a single time. The chain combines TRBV30 with TRBJ1-6; 7 bases agree with TRBD1. Germline lookup yields CDR1 GTSNPN and CDR2 SVGIG (reference sequence). Unmatched junction bases numbered 8, after V lost 3 bases and J lost 6 bases. The CDR3 is 15 amino acids. CDR3 in DNA: TGTGCCTGGAGAGCCCCGGGACAGCCTAATTCACCCCTCCACTTT. It yields the protein CAWRAPGQPNSPLHF.

The chain links TRBV7-9 to TRBJ1-2; TRBD1 is a possible D gene (5 bases). Germline V gene data show CDR1 as SEHNR and CDR2 as FQNEAQ (reference sequence). The V end lost 4 bases, the J end lost 3 bases, and 18 bases lay between the germline ends. There are 16 residues in the CDR3. The chain's CDR3 is CASSSIIQGPDYGYTF. CDR3 DNA: TGTGCCAGCAGCTCGATTATCCAGGGTCCCGACTATGGCTACACCTTC.

The chain employs TRBV5-1 and TRBJ1-6, with a possible D match to TRBD1 (5 bases). Trimming left V 4 bases short and J 14 bases short, with 13 bases between. The CDR3 is 12 amino acids. Germline V CDR1 and CDR2: SGHRS, YFSETQ. The CDR3 protein is CASSPTQGTLHF. The CDR3 region has the DNA TGCGCCAGCAGCCCCACTCAGGGTACCCTCCACTTT.

The chain carries TRBV5-1 and TRBJ2-2; 7 positions agree with TRBD1. The CDR3 covers 15 residues. J gave up 0 bases and V 4 bases, and 3 bases lay outside the gene matches. The germline CDR1 and CDR2 sequences are SGHRS and YFSETQ. The CDR3 loop reads CASSQDRANTGELFF. CDR3 in DNA: TGCGCCAGCAGCCAAGACAGGGCGAACACCGGGGAGCTGTTTTTT.

This chain uses TRBV5-6 with TRBJ1-3; D unclear. The germline V gene encodes CDR1 SGHDT and CDR2 YYEEEE. The V end lost 3 bases, the J end lost 4 bases, and 20 bases lay between the germline ends. The CDR3 extends over 17 amino acids. CDR3: CASSSTQSEAWGNTIYF. The CDR3 DNA sequence: TGTGCCAGCAGCTCGACGCAATCAGAGGCCTGGGGAAACACCATATATTTT. Complete variable domain (other parts from reference TRBV5-6 and TRBJ1-3): DAGVTQSPTHLIKTRGQQVTLRCSPKSGHDTVSWYQQALGQGPQFIFQYYEEEERQRGNFPDRFSGHQFPNYSSELNVNALLLGDSALYLCASSSTQSEAWGNTIYFGEGSWLTVV.

This clone was counted only a few times. The chain has TRBV15 and TRBJ1-5; D remains unclear. The CDR3 sequence is 13 residues long. CDR1 is LNHNV, CDR2 YYDKDF, per germline (reference sequence). V was cut by 5 bases and J by 12 bases, with 17 bases left in between. CDR3 region: CATSAGGSRVQHF. DNA of the CDR3: TGTGCCACCAGCGCAGGAGGGTCCCGGGTCCAGCATTTT.

The rearrangement uses TRBV4-1 and TRBJ1-1; D is unclear. V was pared by 3 bases and J by 1 base, with 15 bases between. The CDR3 is 16 residues long. Germline V gene sequence: CDR1 MGHRA, CDR2 YSYEKL. The CDR3 region is CASSHYGDLGNTEAFF. The DNA for the CDR3 is TGCGCCAGCAGCCATTATGGAGACTTGGGGAACACTGAAGCTTTCTTT.

This clone was observed a handful of times. The chain joins TRBV6-5 to TRBJ1-1; D unresolved. Trimming removed 8 bases from V and 0 bases from J, with 10 bases in between. The CDR3 totals 13 residues. Germline V gene data show CDR1 as MNHEY and CDR2 as SVGAGI. CDR3 sequence: CASGPLLNTEAFF. DNA for the CDR3: TGTGCCAGCGGGCCCCTATTGAACACTGAAGCTTTCTTT.

V usage is TRBV6-6 and J usage is TRBJ1-6; D remains unclear. CDR3 length: 12 residues. Germline values: CDR1 MNHNY, CDR2 SVGAGI (reference sequence). V dropped 4 bases and J dropped 14 bases, with 12 bases sitting between them. CDR3 DNA sequence: TGTGCCAGCAGTTTCCCTCTCGCAGCCCTCCACTTT. Residues: CASSFPLAALHF.

The chain uses TRBV7-8 and TRBJ1-5; 7 bases line up with TRBD1. CDR1 SGHVS and CDR2 FQNEAQ come from the germline V gene. This CDR3 has 16 amino acids. V lost 5 bases to trimming and J lost 11 bases; unmatched junction nucleotides: 18. CDR3 region: CASSPERRQGERAQHF. Here the CDR3 DNA reads TGTGCCAGCAGCCCCGAACGCCGACAGGGAGAAAGGGCCCAGCATTTT. Together with reference TRBV7-8 and TRBJ1-5, the CDR3 gives the full variable domain: GAGVSQSPRYKVAKRGQDVALRCDPISGHVSLFWYQQALGQGPEFLTYFQNEAQLDKSGLPSDRFFAERPEGSVSTLKIQRTQQEDSAVYLCASSPERRQGERAQHFGDGTRLSIL.

The chain uses TRBV7-2 and TRBJ2-3; the match to TRBD2 covers 8 bases. V trimming: 1 base; J trimming: 2 bases; junction bases outside the gene matches: 5. Germline V gene lookup returns CDR1 SGHTA and CDR2 FQGNSA. This CDR3 has 16 residues. CDR3 protein: CASSLGLARITDTQYF. In DNA, the CDR3 is TGTGCCAGCAGCTTAGGACTAGCGCGTATCACAGATACGCAGTATTTT. Full variable domain (rest looked up from reference TRBV7-2 and TRBJ2-3): GAGVSQSPSNKVTEKGKDVELRCDPISGHTALYWYRQSLGQGLEFLIYFQGNSAPDKSGLPSDRFSAERTGGSVSTLTIQRTQQEDSAVYLCASSLGLARITDTQYFGPGTRLTVL.

Note on this clone: At one boundary the junction diverges from the germline segment, which might be a read error. The chain combines TRBV7-7 with TRBJ2-2; weak D call: TRBD1 (6 bases). Per the germline V gene, CDR1 is SSHAT and CDR2 is FNYEAQ (reference sequence). This CDR3 is 17 amino acids long. CDR3 residues: CASTPGQHLLDTGELFF. CDR3 bases: TGTGCTAGCACCCCAGGACAGCACCTGCTGGACACCGGGGAGCTGTTTTTT.

This chain connects TRBV4-1 to TRBJ1-5, with 8 bases matching TRBD1. This CDR3 is 21 amino acids long. Germline loops: CDR1 MGHRA, CDR2 YSYEKL. After removal of 3 bases from V and 4 bases from J, the junction contained 23 bases not matched to a gene. CDR3 DNA: TGCGCCAGCAGCCACCCCGGTAGGGGACAGGCTACCCGTAGGGATAATCAGCCCCAGCATTTT. Translating gives CASSHPGRGQATRRDNQPQHF.

This chain connects TRBV11-2 to TRBJ2-2; 11 positions agree with TRBD2. CDR3 length equals 19 residues. After removal of 5 bases from V and 7 bases from J, the junction contained 18 bases not matched to a gene. Germline V gene data show CDR1 as SGHAT and CDR2 as FQNNGV. CDR3 residues: CASSPRGELAGEQSGELFF. The CDR3 coding sequence is TGTGCCAGCAGCCCCCGGGGGGAACTAGCGGGAGAACAGAGCGGGGAGCTGTTTTTT.